This TCR beta chain is from a study of blood T cells in healthy people across ages. The sample holds one count of this clonotype. The antigen is not known. Whole-study findings and limits: TCR beta diversity per million T cells fell roughly linearly with age. With naive T cell percentage, TCR beta diversity showed a strong correlation. When one million T cells were used, diversity estimates were thought to be underestimates.

CDR3 length equals 14 residues. Trimming removed 2 bases from V and 5 bases from J, with 10 bases in between. Germline V gives CDR1 SEHNR, CDR2 FQNEAQ (reference sequence). The second PCR ran about 6 to 12 cycles with a sample-barcoded 5' primer and J-beta primers. TCRdb redid the calling of the 5' RACE reads with MiXCR, one entry per CDR3 protein. The repertoire includes 350,000 to 450,000 distinct CDR3 sequences, over 45% of them detected once, and over 40% sits in the top ten. Isolated per sample were at least 6 million PBMCs. The receptor comes from a man in his sixties in good health. The sample taken for sequencing was blood. V gene TRBV7-9 combines with J gene TRBJ1-5; D not certain. The CDR3 sequence is CASSLIQRHQPQHF. Here the CDR3 DNA reads TGTGCCAGCAGCTTAATACAGAGACATCAGCCCCAGCATTTT. Based on the CDR3 plus reference TRBV7-9 and TRBJ1-5, the full variable domain is DTGVSQNPRHKITKRGQNVTFRCDPISEHNRLYWYRQTLGQGPEFLTYFQNEAQLEKSRLLSDRFSAERPKGSFSTLEIQRTEQGDSAMYLCASSLIQRHQPQHFGDGTRLSIL.